The 6 T cell receptor beta chains below were found in one sample sequenced in a study of blood T cells in healthy people across ages. With a J-beta primer mix and a sample-barcoded 5' primer, a second PCR ran about 6 to 11 cycles. TCRdb reprocessed the 5' RACE reads via MiXCR and lists one record per CDR3 protein. The sample lists around 800,000 distinct CDR3 sequences; roughly 24% were seen once. This sample was also put to use in a study of T cells of mothers and their children.

The sequenced sample consisted of blood. The source of these receptors is a boy aged 5-17 years in good health.

V and J are TRBV5-1 and TRBJ1-2, with 9 positions matching TRBD1. V lost 0 bases to trimming and J lost 1 base; unmatched junction nucleotides: 4. Looked up from germline, CDR1 is SGHRS and CDR2 is YFSETQ. The CDR3 contains 16 residues. The CDR3 DNA sequence: TGCGCCAGCAGCTTGGCGTCGACAGGGGGTAACTATGGCTACACCTTC. Protein product: CASSLASTGGNYGYTF.

This clonotype was counted between two and nine times. The rearrangement joins TRBV5-5 to TRBJ2-2; tentative D call: TRBD1 (6 bases). CDR1 and CDR2 from the germline V gene are SGHKS and YYEKEE (reference sequence). This CDR3 is built from 14 residues. Trimming took 5 bases from V and 4 from J, leaving 12 bases between them. The CDR3 loop is CASSLYRATGELFF. The DNA for the CDR3 is TGTGCCAGCAGTCTATACAGGGCCACCGGGGAGCTGTTTTTT.

This clonotype was recorded a few times. The J gene is TRBJ2-5, the V gene TRBV7-9; 8 bases align to TRBD1. The DNA end is more similar to TRBJ2-7, so the J call may be wrong. There are 16 residues in the CDR3. The germline CDR1 and CDR2 sequences are SEHNR and FQNEAQ (reference sequence). The CDR3 DNA is TGTGCCAGCAGCCTCGGCGGACAGGGAAGAACCTACGAGCAGTACTTC. This sequence encodes CASSLGGQGRTYEQYF.

This clonotype was counted a few times. The chain couples TRBV7-6 to TRBJ1-5, with 7 bases that match TRBD1. The CDR3 sequence is 16 residues long. The V segment lost 1 base and the J segment 1 base; nucleotides outside the gene matches: 4. Germline loops: CDR1 SGHVS, CDR2 FNYEAQ. The CDR3: CASSLGTGGSNQPQHF. In nucleotides, the CDR3 is TGTGCCAGCAGCTTAGGGACAGGAGGGAGCAATCAGCCCCAGCATTTT.

The chain links TRBV7-9 to TRBJ2-1; D assignment may be TRBD1 or TRBD2 (6 bases each). There are 13 residues in the CDR3. V lost 7 bases to trimming and J lost 7 bases, with 14 bases between them. Germline values: CDR1 SEHNR, CDR2 FQNEAQ (reference sequence). CDR3 coding DNA: TGTGCCAGCACTGGGGGGCCTAGGAATGAGCAGTTCTTC. The encoded protein is CASTGGPRNEQFF.

This rearrangement joins TRBV6-1 to TRBJ2-7; 8 bases match TRBD2. V was pared by 4 bases and J by 1 base, with 9 bases of the junction left unmatched. Germline V gene sequence: CDR1 MNHNS, CDR2 SASEGT. The CDR3 sequence is 16 residues long. CDR3 DNA: TGTGCCAGCAGTGCCACCCTAGCGGGTTCTTCCTACGAGCAGTACTTC. Amino acids: CASSATLAGSSYEQYF.